Given below is one T cell receptor (beta chain) in context. Its antigen remains unidentified. The source of the sample is a study of T cell responses to AZD1222 COVID-19 vaccine. Study results and limitations: The donor cohort was predominantly white British with a female majority, and clonal diversity may have been underestimated.

The method was immunoSEQ multiplex PCR; TCRdb's version includes in-frame clones alone and lacks a portion of them. The sample has about 75,000 clones, about 87% seen once; the top ten hold approximately 9.1%. The starting material was peripheral blood, obtained 28 days after the second dose of the MenACWY control vaccine. The receptor was derived from an adult who received the MenACWY meningococcal vaccine as a control.

The CDR3 sequence: CATSRDGTGDQPQHF. As DNA, the CDR3 is TGTGCCACCAGCAGAGATGGGACAGGGGATCAGCCCCAGCATTTT. The chain combines TRBV15 with TRBJ1-5, with 10 nucleotides matching TRBD1. The ends lost 0 bases at V and 5 bases at J; junction bases unmatched: 1. The CDR3 is 15 amino acids. The germline CDR1 and CDR2 sequences are LNHNV and YYDKDF (reference sequence).